These 19 T cell receptor beta chains came from one sample sequenced in a study of cytomegalovirus exposure and HLA in healthy donors. TCRdb's copy holds only in-frame clones and misses some; the assay was immunoSEQ multiplex PCR. Counted here are 230,000 or so clones, about 91% occurring once; the ten biggest clones make up 2.5% to 3.5%. The specimen was PBMCs. The receptors shown here come from a woman aged 18-29 years in good health and CMV-seronegative.

The chain uses TRBV19 and TRBJ2-7; TRBD2 agrees at 10 bases. With 3 bases clipped from V and 4 bases from J, the junction kept 6 bases outside the gene matches. This CDR3 is built from 15 residues. Germline values: CDR1 LNHDA, CDR2 SQIVND (reference sequence). The chain's CDR3 is CASSIESSGSYEQYF. The CDR3 nucleotides are TGTGCCAGTAGTATTGAGTCTAGCGGGAGTTACGAGCAGTACTTC.

V gene TRBV5-1 combines with J gene TRBJ2-2; tentative D call: TRBD2 (6 bases). This CDR3 is 15 amino acids long. Germline lookup yields CDR1 SGHRS and CDR2 YFSETQ. The V end was cut by 3 bases, the J end by 2 bases, with 11 bases between. CDR3 sequence reads: CASSSGAVNTGELFF. In nucleotides, the CDR3 is TGCGCCAGCAGCTCGGGAGCGGTTAACACCGGGGAGCTGTTTTTT.

This clone occurred a few times. The V gene is TRBV2, the J gene TRBJ2-7; possibly TRBD2 for D (6 bases). V dropped 4 bases and J dropped 5 bases, with 15 bases sitting between them. Germline values: CDR1 SNHLY, CDR2 FYNNEI. The CDR3 has 14 residues. The CDR3 reads CASSVGGGTNEQYF. The CDR3 DNA follows: TGTGCCAGCAGTGTCGGGGGAGGCACCAACGAGCAGTACTTC.

This chain connects TRBV7-9 to TRBJ2-1, with D possibly TRBD2 on 6 matching bases. Between the trimmed V and J ends, which lost 4 bases and 8 bases, there was a span of 15 bases. CDR3 length: 14 residues. The germline gives CDR1 SEHNR, CDR2 FQNEAQ (reference sequence). The CDR3 DNA reads as TGTGCCAGCAGCTCCGCATACAGGAGGGATGAGCAGTTCTTC. This codes for CASSSAYRRDEQFF.

This CDR3 reads CASSGSGGAGYTF. The DNA of the CDR3 is TGTGCCAGCAGTGGGTCGGGAGGGGCTGGCTACACCTTC. This chain uses TRBV6-5 with TRBJ1-2; a weak D match, TRBD1 (5 bases). CDR1 is MNHEY and CDR2 is SVGAGI in the germline V gene. This CDR3 has 13 amino acids. The V end lost 5 bases, the J end lost 7 bases, and 14 bases lay between the germline ends.

The chain is built from TRBV5-1 and TRBJ2-2; TRBD2 matches 9 bases. Unmatched junction bases numbered 7, after V lost 6 bases and J lost 1 base. The CDR3 sequence is 16 residues long. Germline CDR1 is SGHRS and CDR2 is YFSETQ. The CDR3 loop is CASTQLTSGNTGELFF. The DNA of the CDR3 is TGCGCCAGCACCCAGTTGACTAGCGGGAACACCGGGGAGCTGTTTTTT. Full variable domain (outside the CDR3, taken from reference TRBV5-1 and TRBJ2-2): KAGVTQTPRYLIKTRGQQVTLSCSPISGHRSVSWYQQTPGQGLQFLFEYFSETQRNKGNFPGRFSGRQFSNSRSEMNVSTLELGDSALYLCASTQLTSGNTGELFFGEGSRLTVL.

V is TRBV9 and J is TRBJ2-3; possibly TRBD2 for D (6 bases). The CDR3 runs to 14 residues. Germline V gene data show CDR1 as SGDLS and CDR2 as YYNGEE. Deletions cut 4 bases from V and 3 bases from J, with 12 bases between. The CDR3 coding sequence is TGTGCCAGCAGCCCGCGGGGTTTAACAGATACGCAGTATTTT. It yields the protein CASSPRGLTDTQYF.

This clone was detected only a few times. J is TRBJ1-2 and V is TRBV9, with 7 bases identical to TRBD1. This CDR3 spans 17 amino acids. CDR1 is SGDLS and CDR2 is YYNGEE in the germline V gene. Trimming at V came to 3 bases and at J to 5 bases, leaving 16 bases not matched to a gene. The CDR3: CASSGGNQGVKVYGYTF. CDR3 DNA sequence: TGTGCCAGCAGCGGGGGGAATCAGGGGGTAAAGGTGTATGGCTACACCTTC. The whole variable domain, remainder taken from reference TRBV9 and TRBJ1-2, is DSGVTQTPKHLITATGQRVTLRCSPRSGDLSVYWYQQSLDQGLQFLIQYYNGEERAKGNILERFSAQQFPDLHSELNLSSLELGDSALYFCASSGGNQGVKVYGYTFGSGTRLTVV.

This clone was observed once. The chain combines TRBV5-6 with TRBJ2-3; a possible D gene is TRBD1 (5 bases). V was cut by 0 bases and J by 4 bases, with 9 bases left in between. Germline V CDR1 and CDR2: SGHDT, YYEEEE. This CDR3 is built from 14 residues. CDR3 in DNA: TGTGCCAGCAGCTTGGGAAGGGGTGCAGATACGCAGTATTTT. It translates to CASSLGRGADTQYF.

The rearrangement joins TRBV29-1 to TRBJ2-7, with 10 nucleotides matching TRBD1. This CDR3 is built from 17 residues. V was clipped by 6 bases and J by 2 bases; unmatched bases: 16. Germline loops: CDR1 SQVTM, CDR2 ANQGSEA. CDR3: CSVENPGQGQPAYEQYF. The CDR3 bases are TGCAGCGTCGAAAACCCGGGACAGGGGCAGCCGGCCTACGAGCAGTACTTC.

CDR3 in DNA: TGCGCCAGCAGCTTGAACGGACTAGCGGGAGGTAACAATGAGCAGTTCTTC. It yields the protein CASSLNGLAGGNNEQFF. This chain links TRBV5-1 with TRBJ2-1, with 14 bases aligning to TRBD2. The V gene's germline CDR1 is SGHRS and CDR2 YFSETQ. The CDR3 is 17 residues long. J was trimmed by 5 bases and V by 1 base; bases with no gene match: 5.

V usage is TRBV28 and J usage is TRBJ2-7, with D possibly being TRBD1 (6 bases). Trimming removed 1 base from V and 6 bases from J, with 19 bases in between. Per the germline V gene, CDR1 is MDHEN and CDR2 is SYDVKM. The CDR3 totals 16 residues. The CDR3 DNA follows: TGTGCCAGCAGTTTATACTCCGGGACACGGGTCCGCGAGCAGTACTTC. Translation gives CASSLYSGTRVREQYF.

The CDR3 loop reads CASHRDVEKLFF. DNA for the CDR3: TGTGCCAGCCACAGGGACGTAGAAAAACTGTTTTTT. V gene TRBV6-1 combines with J gene TRBJ1-4, with a weak D call TRBD1 (6 bases). The CDR3 has 12 amino acids. Germline-derived CDR1 and CDR2 are MNHNS and SASEGT. The ends were cut back, 8 bases at V and 8 bases at J, with 12 bases in the middle.

The chain is built from TRBV7-2 and TRBJ2-7, with a possible D match to TRBD1 (5 bases). The CDR3 loop spans 14 amino acids. Trimming took 7 bases from V and 0 from J, leaving 13 bases between them. In germline, CDR1 is SGHTA, CDR2 FQGNSA. The CDR3 region has the DNA TGTGCCAGCACCAGACAGTCCAGCTCCTACGAGCAGTACTTC. Amino acids: CASTRQSSSYEQYF.

The chain carries TRBV27 and TRBJ2-7; a possible D gene is TRBD1 (6 bases). This CDR3 is 16 amino acids long. CDR1 is MNHEY and CDR2 is SMNVEV in the germline V gene (reference sequence). The V and J ends lost 5 bases and 2 bases respectively, with 19 bases between them. The CDR3 sequence is CASSPPGTSIAYEQYF. The CDR3 DNA sequence: TGTGCCAGCAGTCCACCCGGGACAAGTATTGCCTACGAGCAGTACTTC.

The chain recombines TRBV7-2 with TRBJ2-3; unclear D gene. This CDR3 has 15 amino acids. From germline, CDR1 is SGHTA and CDR2 FQGNSA. The V and J ends lost 2 bases and 4 bases respectively, with 13 bases between them. CDR3 sequence: CASSLLGSLADTQYF. CDR3 bases: TGTGCCAGCAGCTTACTAGGTAGCTTGGCAGATACGCAGTATTTT.

CDR3: CASSPLSSSTDTQYF. The CDR3 DNA reads TGTGCCAGCTCACCCCTTTCGTCTAGCACAGATACGCAGTATTTT. The chain carries TRBV18 and TRBJ2-3; D call uncertain. Trimming stripped 3 bases from V and 0 bases from J, with 10 bases between. The germline gives CDR1 KGHSH, CDR2 LQKENI. This CDR3 comprises 15 residues.

CDR3 protein: CASSPKGTSKFF. The CDR3 bases are TGCGCCAGCAGCCCCAAGGGGACTAGTAAGTTCTTC. V is TRBV5-1 and J is TRBJ2-1; 8 positions match TRBD2. The trim removed 4 bases at V and 14 bases at J, leaving 8 bases unmatched. This CDR3 has 12 amino acids. Germline values: CDR1 SGHRS, CDR2 YFSETQ.

The chain employs TRBV13 and TRBJ2-3, with 8 bases lining up with TRBD2. This CDR3 spans 14 amino acids. Unmatched junction bases numbered 5, after V lost 4 bases and J lost 5 bases. The germline gives CDR1 PRHDT, CDR2 FYEKMQ (reference sequence). CDR3 in DNA: TGTGCCAGCAGCTCCCACGGGAGGGTAGATACGCAGTATTTT. It translates to CASSSHGRVDTQYF.